These 9 T cell receptor beta chains were all obtained from the same sample, sequenced in a study of T cells in Graves' hyperthyroidism and ophthalmopathy. RNA transcripts served as the template for amplifying TCR beta CDR3 regions. First-round RT-PCR targeting the TCR CDR3 was performed with the HTBI primer set. Using its own MiXCR run on the multiplex PCR reads, TCRdb lists one record per CDR3 protein. The sample contains approximately 630,000 distinct CDR3 sequences, around 15% of which appear only once. The material sequenced was blood. These receptors were collected from a woman aged 25 to 39 with Graves' hyperthyroidism.

This clonotype has a count of ten or more. The chain joins TRBV5-6 to TRBJ2-3, with TRBD1 identical over 9 bases. This CDR3 has 15 amino acids. Unmatched junction bases numbered 6, after V lost 5 bases and J lost 2 bases. Germline V gene data show CDR1 as SGHDT and CDR2 as YYEEEE. The CDR3 loop reads CASRKDRGDTDTQYF. The CDR3, as DNA: TGTGCCAGCAGAAAGGACAGGGGCGACACAGATACGCAGTATTTT.

This clonotype was counted many times. The chain uses TRBV2 and TRBJ2-7; 10 bases agree with TRBD2. The CDR3 sequence is 16 residues long. The junction had 6 bases not matched to a gene; V was cut back by 4 bases and J by 0 bases. The germline V gene has CDR1 SNHLY and CDR2 FYNNEI. Here the CDR3 reads CASSVSPSGSSYEQYF. DNA of the CDR3: TGTGCCAGCAGTGTAAGTCCTAGCGGGAGCTCCTACGAGCAGTACTTC.

The chain recombines TRBV19 with TRBJ1-5; D is unclear. Germline CDR1 LNHDA, CDR2 SQIVND (reference sequence). The CDR3 is 12 residues long. The V and J ends lost 6 bases and 5 bases respectively, with 8 bases between them. Here the CDR3 DNA reads TGTGCCAGTAGAGAAAGAGATCAGCCCCAGCATTTT. Encoded protein: CASRERDQPQHF.

At least ten counts were recorded for this clonotype. The rearrangement joins TRBV30 to TRBJ2-3, with D possibly matching TRBD1 (5 bases). Between the trimmed V and J ends, which lost 4 bases and 0 bases, there was a span of 14 bases. The CDR3 loop spans 15 amino acids. CDR1 is GTSNPN, CDR2 SVGIG, per germline (reference sequence). CDR3 nucleotides: TGTGCCTGGAATGGGGCTGCAGCTAGCACAGATACGCAGTATTTT. Protein: CAWNGAAASTDTQYF.

This clonotype was observed many times. The CDR3 bases are TGTGCCAGCAGCTGGGGGACTAGCGGGAATGAGCAGTTCTTC. Translating it yields CASSWGTSGNEQFF. The chain links TRBV11-2 to TRBJ2-1; 12 bases match TRBD2. J gave up 7 bases and V 4 bases, and 2 bases lay outside the gene matches. The germline gives CDR1 SGHAT, CDR2 FQNNGV. This CDR3 is built from 14 residues.

This rearrangement joins TRBV7-3 to TRBJ2-1; the match to TRBD1 covers 9 bases. With 1 base clipped from V and 8 bases from J, the junction kept 9 bases outside the gene matches. CDR3 length: 16 amino acids. Germline V gives CDR1 SGHTA, CDR2 FQGTGA. This CDR3 reads CASSLSRTGVGDEQFF. In nucleotides, the CDR3 is TGTGCCAGCAGCTTAAGTAGGACAGGGGTCGGCGATGAGCAGTTCTTC.

This clonotype occurred many times. V usage is TRBV20-1 and J usage is TRBJ2-7; D possibly uses TRBD1 or TRBD2 (5 bases each). The CDR3 is 11 amino acids. Per the germline V gene, CDR1 is DFQATT and CDR2 is SNEGSKA (reference sequence). Trimming cost V 3 bases and J 5 bases, with 8 bases left between them. Written as DNA, the CDR3 is TGCAGTGCTAGCGAGGGACACGAGCAGTACTTC. Its protein is CSASEGHEQYF.

This clonotype was detected many times. Its ends do not fully match the called genes, so a read error is possible. The chain recombines TRBV28 with TRBJ2-7; a possible D gene is TRBD1 (6 bases). Germline V gene sequence: CDR1 MDHEN, CDR2 SYDVKM. This CDR3 contains 15 residues. This chain's CDR3 is CASSSTRGGSYAQYF. CDR3 coding DNA: TGTGCCAGCAGTTCGACCAGGGGCGGCTCCTACGCGCAGTACTTC.

The V gene is TRBV27, the J gene TRBJ2-7; weak D call: TRBD1 (5 bases). V dropped 10 bases and J dropped 3 bases, with 16 bases sitting between them. From germline, CDR1 is MNHEY and CDR2 SMNVEV (reference sequence). The CDR3 length is 13 residues. For the CDR3, the DNA is TGTGCCACCTCATGGGGCGCGAGCTACGAGCAGTACTTC. This encodes CATSWGASYEQYF.